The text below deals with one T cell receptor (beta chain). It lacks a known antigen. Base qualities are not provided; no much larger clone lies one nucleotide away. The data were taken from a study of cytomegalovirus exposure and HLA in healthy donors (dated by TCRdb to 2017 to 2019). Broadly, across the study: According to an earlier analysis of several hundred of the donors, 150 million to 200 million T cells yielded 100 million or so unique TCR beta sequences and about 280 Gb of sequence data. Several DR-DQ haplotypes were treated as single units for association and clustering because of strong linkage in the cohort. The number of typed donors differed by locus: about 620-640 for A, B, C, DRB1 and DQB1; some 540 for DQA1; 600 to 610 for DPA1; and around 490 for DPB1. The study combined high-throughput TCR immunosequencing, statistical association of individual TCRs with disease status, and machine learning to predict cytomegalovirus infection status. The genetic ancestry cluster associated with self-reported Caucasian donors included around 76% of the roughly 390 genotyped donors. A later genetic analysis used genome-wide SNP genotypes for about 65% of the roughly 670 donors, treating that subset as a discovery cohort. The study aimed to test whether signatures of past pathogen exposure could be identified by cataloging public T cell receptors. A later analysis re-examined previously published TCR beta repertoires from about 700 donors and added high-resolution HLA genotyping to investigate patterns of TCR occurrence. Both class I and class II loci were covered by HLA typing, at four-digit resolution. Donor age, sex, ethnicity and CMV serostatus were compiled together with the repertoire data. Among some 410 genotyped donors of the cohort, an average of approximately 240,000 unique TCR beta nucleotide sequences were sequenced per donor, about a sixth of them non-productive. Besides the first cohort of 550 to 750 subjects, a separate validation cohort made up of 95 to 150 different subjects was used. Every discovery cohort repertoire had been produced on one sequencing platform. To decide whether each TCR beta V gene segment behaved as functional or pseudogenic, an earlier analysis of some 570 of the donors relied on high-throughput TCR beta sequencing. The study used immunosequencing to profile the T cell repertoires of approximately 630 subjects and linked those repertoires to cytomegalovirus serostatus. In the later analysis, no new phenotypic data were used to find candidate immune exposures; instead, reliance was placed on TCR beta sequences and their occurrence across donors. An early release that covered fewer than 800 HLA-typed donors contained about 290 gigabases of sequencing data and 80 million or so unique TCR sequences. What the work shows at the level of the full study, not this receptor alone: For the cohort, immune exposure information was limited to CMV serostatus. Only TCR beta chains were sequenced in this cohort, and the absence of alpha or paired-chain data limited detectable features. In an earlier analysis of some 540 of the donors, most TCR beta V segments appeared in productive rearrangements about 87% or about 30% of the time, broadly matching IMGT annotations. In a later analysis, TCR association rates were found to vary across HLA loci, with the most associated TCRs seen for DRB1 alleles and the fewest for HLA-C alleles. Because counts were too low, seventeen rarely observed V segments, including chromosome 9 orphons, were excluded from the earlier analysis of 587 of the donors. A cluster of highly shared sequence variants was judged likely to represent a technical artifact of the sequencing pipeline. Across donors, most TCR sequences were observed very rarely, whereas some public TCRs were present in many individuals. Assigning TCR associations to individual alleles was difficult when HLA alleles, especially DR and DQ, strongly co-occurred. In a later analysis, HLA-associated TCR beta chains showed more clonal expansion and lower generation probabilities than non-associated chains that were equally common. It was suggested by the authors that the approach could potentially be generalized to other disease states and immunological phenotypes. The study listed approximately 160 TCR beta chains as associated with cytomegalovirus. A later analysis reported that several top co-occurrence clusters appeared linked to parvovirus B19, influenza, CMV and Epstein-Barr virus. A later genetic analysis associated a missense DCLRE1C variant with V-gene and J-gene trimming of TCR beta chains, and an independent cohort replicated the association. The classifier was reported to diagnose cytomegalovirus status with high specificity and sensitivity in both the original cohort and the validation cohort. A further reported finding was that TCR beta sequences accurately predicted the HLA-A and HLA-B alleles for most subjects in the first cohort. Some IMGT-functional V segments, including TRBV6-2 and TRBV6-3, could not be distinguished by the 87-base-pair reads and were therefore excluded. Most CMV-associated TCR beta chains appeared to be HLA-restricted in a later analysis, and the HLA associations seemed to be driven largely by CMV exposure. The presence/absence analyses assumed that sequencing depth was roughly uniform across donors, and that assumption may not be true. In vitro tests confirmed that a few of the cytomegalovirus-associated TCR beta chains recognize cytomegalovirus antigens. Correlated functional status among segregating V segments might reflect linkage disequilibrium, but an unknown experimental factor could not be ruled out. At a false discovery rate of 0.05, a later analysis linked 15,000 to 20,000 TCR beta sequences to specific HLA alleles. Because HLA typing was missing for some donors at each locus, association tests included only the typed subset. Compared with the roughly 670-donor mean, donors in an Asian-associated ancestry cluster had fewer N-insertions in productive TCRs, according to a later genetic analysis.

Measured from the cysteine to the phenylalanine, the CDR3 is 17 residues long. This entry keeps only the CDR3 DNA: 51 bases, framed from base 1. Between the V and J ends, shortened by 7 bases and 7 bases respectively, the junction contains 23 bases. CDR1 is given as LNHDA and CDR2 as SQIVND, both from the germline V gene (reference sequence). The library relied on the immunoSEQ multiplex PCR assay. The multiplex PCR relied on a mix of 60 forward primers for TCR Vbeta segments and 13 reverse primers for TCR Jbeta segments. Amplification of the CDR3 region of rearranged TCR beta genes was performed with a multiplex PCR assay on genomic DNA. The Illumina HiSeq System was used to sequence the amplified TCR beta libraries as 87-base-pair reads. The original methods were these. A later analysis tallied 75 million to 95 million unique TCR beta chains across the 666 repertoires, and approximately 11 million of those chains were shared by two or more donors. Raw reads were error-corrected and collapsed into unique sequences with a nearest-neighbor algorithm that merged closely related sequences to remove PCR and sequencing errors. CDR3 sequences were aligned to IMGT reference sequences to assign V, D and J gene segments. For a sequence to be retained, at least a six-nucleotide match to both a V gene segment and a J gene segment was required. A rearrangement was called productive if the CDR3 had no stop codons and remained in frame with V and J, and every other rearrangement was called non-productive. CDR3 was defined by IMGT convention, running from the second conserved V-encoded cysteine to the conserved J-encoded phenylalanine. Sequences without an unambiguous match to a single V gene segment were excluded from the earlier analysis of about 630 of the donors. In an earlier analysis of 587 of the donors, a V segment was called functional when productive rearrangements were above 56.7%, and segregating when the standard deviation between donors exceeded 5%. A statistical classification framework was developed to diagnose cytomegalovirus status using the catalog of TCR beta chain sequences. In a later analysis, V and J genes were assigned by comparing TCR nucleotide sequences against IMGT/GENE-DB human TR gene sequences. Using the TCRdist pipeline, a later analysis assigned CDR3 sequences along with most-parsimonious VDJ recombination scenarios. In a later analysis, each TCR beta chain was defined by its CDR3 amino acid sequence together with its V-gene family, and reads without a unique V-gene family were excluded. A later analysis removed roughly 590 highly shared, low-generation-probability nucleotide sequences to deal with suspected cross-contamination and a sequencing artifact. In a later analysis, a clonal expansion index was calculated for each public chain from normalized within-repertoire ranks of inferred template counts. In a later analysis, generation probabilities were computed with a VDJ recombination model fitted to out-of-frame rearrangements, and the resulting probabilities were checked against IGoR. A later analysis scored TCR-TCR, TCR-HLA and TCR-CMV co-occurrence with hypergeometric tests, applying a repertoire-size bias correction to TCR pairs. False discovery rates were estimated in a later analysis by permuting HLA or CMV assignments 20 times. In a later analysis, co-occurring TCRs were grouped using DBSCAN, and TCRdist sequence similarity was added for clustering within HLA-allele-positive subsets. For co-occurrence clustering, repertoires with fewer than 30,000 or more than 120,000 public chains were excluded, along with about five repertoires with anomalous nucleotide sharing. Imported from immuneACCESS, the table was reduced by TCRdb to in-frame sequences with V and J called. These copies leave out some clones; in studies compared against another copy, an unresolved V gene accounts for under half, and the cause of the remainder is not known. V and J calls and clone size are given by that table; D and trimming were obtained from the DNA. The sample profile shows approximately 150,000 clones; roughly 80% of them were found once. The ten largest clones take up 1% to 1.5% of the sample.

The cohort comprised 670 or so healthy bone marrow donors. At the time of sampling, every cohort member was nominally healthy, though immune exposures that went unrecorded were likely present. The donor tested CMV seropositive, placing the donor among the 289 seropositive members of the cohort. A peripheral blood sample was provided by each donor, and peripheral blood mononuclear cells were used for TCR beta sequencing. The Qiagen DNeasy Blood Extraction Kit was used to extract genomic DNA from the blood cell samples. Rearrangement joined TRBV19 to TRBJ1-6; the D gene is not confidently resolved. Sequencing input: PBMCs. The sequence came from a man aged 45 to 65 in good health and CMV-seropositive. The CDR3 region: CASTPRMLGGMNSPLHF. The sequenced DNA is TGTGCCAGTACCCCGAGAATGTTGGGAGGAATGAATTCACCCCTCCACTTT.